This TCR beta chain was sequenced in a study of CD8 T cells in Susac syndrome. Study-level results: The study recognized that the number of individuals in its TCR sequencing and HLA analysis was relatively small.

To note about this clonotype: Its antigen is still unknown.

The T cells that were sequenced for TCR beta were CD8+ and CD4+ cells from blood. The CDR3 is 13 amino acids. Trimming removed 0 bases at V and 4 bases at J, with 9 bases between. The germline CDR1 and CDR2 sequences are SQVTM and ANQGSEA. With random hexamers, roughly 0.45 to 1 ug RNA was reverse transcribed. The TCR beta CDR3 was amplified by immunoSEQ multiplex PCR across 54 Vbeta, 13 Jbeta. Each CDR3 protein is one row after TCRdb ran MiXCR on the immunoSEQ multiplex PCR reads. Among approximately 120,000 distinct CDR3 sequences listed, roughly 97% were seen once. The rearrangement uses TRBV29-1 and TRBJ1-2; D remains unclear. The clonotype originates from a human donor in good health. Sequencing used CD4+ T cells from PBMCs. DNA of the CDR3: TGCAGCGTTGAAGAAACTTACAGCTATGGCTACACCTTC. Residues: CSVEETYSYGYTF.